Listed below are T cell receptor beta chains from one sample, sequenced in a study of beta chain features in type 1 diabetes. Clones were read by immunoSEQ multiplex PCR, and TCRdb kept only the in-frame ones, dropping some. The sample includes approximately 120,000 clones, almost 40% of them seen just once. Material for sequencing was stem cell memory CD4+ T cells from blood. The receptors here all came from a woman between 18 and 29 years old in good health. The CDR3 runs from the conserved cysteine through the conserved F or W. A D gene is named only where the DNA matches it firmly. Expanded clones are given a class, and other clones once, few, many or no size at all.

d_call | clone_size | j_call | v_call | cdr3_aa | cdr3_nt
TRBD2 | NA | TRBJ2-6 | TRBV27 | CASSFLAGATSGANVLTF | TGTGCCAGCAGTTTCCTAGCGGGAGCTACCTCTGGGGCCAACGTCCTGACTTTC
TRBD1 | NA | TRBJ1-1 | TRBV6-5 | CASSRQGWVNTEAFF | TGTGCCAGCAGTCGACAGGGTTGGGTGAACACTGAAGCTTTCTTT
NA | few | TRBJ2-7 | TRBV7-9 | CASSLVTRAVQYF | TGTGCCAGCAGCTTAGTGACCAGGGCCGTGCAGTACTTC
TRBD2 | NA | TRBJ2-3 | TRBV18 | CASSPRIWEGRTDTQYF | TGTGCCAGCTCACCACGAATCTGGGAGGGTCGGACAGATACGCAGTATTTT
NA | NA | TRBJ2-7 | TRBV10-3 | CAISGRYEQYF | TGTGCCATCAGTGGGAGGTACGAGCAGTACTTC
NA | NA | TRBJ1-5 | TRBV6-6 | CASSYGRVIQPQHF | TGTGCCAGCAGTTACGGCCGGGTTATTCAGCCCCAGCATTTT
NA | NA | TRBJ2-6 | TRBV6-5 | CATRGSSSGANVLTF | TGTGCCACCAGGGGCAGTAGCTCTGGGGCCAACGTCCTGACTTTC
TRBD1 | NA | TRBJ1-3 | TRBV27 | CASRQTGAGNTIYF | TGTGCCAGCAGGCAGACAGGGGCTGGAAACACCATATATTTT
NA | few | TRBJ2-7 | TRBV6-5 | CASSYTGSYEQYF | TGTGCCAGCAGTTACACGGGCTCCTACGAGCAGTACTTC
TRBD1 | NA | TRBJ2-2 | TRBV27 | CASSFRGRVTGELFF | TGTGCCAGCAGTTTCAGGGGGCGCGTCACCGGGGAGCTGTTTTTT
TRBD2 | NA | TRBJ2-3 | TRBV9 | CASSDIKPGLGLITDTQYF | TGTGCCAGCAGCGATATAAAGCCGGGACTAGGGTTAATCACAGATACGCAGTATTTT
TRBD2 | NA | TRBJ2-1 | TRBV9 | CASSVGGRAYNEQFF | TGTGCCAGCAGCGTAGGCGGGAGGGCCTACAATGAGCAGTTCTTC
NA | few | TRBJ1-5 | TRBV6-5 | CASSYSLLQPQHF | TGTGCCAGCAGTTACTCCCTTCTGCAGCCCCAGCATTTT
NA | NA | TRBJ2-2 | TRBV7-9 | CASSRDNVNTGELFF | TGTGCCAGCAGTAGGGACAACGTAAACACCGGGGAGCTGTTTTTT
NA | NA | TRBJ2-1 | TRBV2 | CASNRLVYNEQFF | TGTGCCAGCAACCGACTGGTATACAATGAGCAGTTCTTC
TRBD2 | once | TRBJ2-3 | TRBV9 | CASSSWTSGRLLTDTQYF | TGTGCCAGCAGCTCTTGGACTAGCGGGAGGCTCCTCACAGATACGCAGTATTTT
TRBD1 | NA | TRBJ2-7 | TRBV7-2 | CASRSGTGDEQYF | TGTGCCAGCAGATCCGGGACAGGAGACGAGCAGTACTTC
TRBD1 | NA | TRBJ2-1 | TRBV11-2 | CASSRLGQGINEQFF | TGTGCCAGCAGCCGCCTAGGACAGGGGATCAATGAGCAGTTCTTC
NA | few | TRBJ2-7 | TRBV7-9 | CASSLGLRDEQYF | TGTGCCAGCAGCTTGGGACTTCGAGACGAGCAGTACTTC
TRBD2 | NA | TRBJ2-7 | TRBV4-1 | CASSHPGLVIYEQYF | TGCGCCAGCAGCCACCCGGGACTAGTAATCTACGAGCAGTACTTC
NA | few | TRBJ1-3 | TRBV7-9 | CASSPNLPDTIYF | TGTGCCAGCAGCCCTAATCTCCCGGACACCATATATTTT
NA | NA | TRBJ1-1 | TRBV6-5 | CASSYGQGRHTEAFF | TGTGCCAGCAGTTACGGCCAGGGAAGACACACTGAAGCTTTCTTT
NA | few | TRBJ1-5 | TRBV5-1 | CASSLWGGYNQPQHF | TGCGCCAGCAGTCTCTGGGGAGGCTACAATCAGCCCCAGCATTTT
TRBD2 | NA | TRBJ2-7 | TRBV7-9 | CASSTGTSGSSEQYF | TGTGCCAGCAGCACCGGGACTAGCGGGAGCAGCGAGCAGTACTTC
NA | NA | TRBJ2-1 | TRBV4-2 | CASSQETRDNEQFF | TGTGCCAGCAGCCAAGAGACTAGGGACAATGAGCAGTTCTTC
TRBD2 | NA | TRBJ2-1 | TRBV7-9 | CASSLAGIAGSSYNEQFF | TGTGCCAGCAGCTTAGCGGGGATAGCGGGTAGCTCCTACAATGAGCAGTTCTTC
NA | few | TRBJ1-4 | TRBV7-8 | CASSLGTAGEKLFF | TGTGCCAGCAGCTTAGGCACAGCGGGGGAAAAACTGTTTTTT
TRBD2 | few | TRBJ2-3 | TRBV10-3 | CAIRGLAGGSDTQYF | TGTGCCATCAGGGGACTAGCGGGAGGATCAGATACGCAGTATTTT
NA | NA | TRBJ1-2 | TRBV28 | CASWGEGINYGYTF | TGTGCCAGCTGGGGGGAAGGAATTAACTATGGCTACACCTTC
NA | NA | TRBJ1-5 | TRBV2 | CASSRGLLSNQPQHF | TGTGCCAGCAGTCGGGGATTACTTAGCAATCAGCCCCAGCATTTT
TRBD1 | few | TRBJ2-3 | TRBV27 | CASSSGQGRRDTQYF | TGTGCCAGCAGTTCCGGACAGGGGAGGAGAGATACGCAGTATTTT
TRBD2 | few | TRBJ2-1 | TRBV7-2 | CASSLTSGELLGNEQFF | TGTGCCAGCAGCTTAACCAGCGGGGAACTCCTTGGCAATGAGCAGTTCTTC
TRBD1 | NA | TRBJ2-7 | TRBV27 | CASSPHRQGPYEQYF | TGTGCCAGCAGTCCCCACAGACAGGGGCCCTACGAGCAGTACTTC
TRBD1 | few | TRBJ1-4 | TRBV7-9 | CASSLWDREKLFF | TGTGCCAGCAGCTTGTGGGACAGGGAAAAACTGTTTTTT
NA | NA | TRBJ1-1 | TRBV5-8 | CASSLRVGHRNTEAFF | TGTGCCAGCAGCCTAAGGGTGGGGCACCGGAACACTGAAGCTTTCTTT
TRBD1 | NA | TRBJ1-5 | TRBV18 | CASCSDRVDQPQHF | TGTGCCAGCTGTTCGGACAGGGTGGACCAGCCCCAGCATTTT
NA | NA | TRBJ2-5 | TRBV19 | CASSIHLEETQYF | TGTGCCAGTAGTATACACTTGGAAGAGACCCAGTACTTC
TRBD1 | NA | TRBJ2-5 | TRBV23-1 | CASSQPRGLKETQYF | TGCGCCAGCAGTCAGCCCAGGGGGCTCAAAGAGACCCAGTACTTC
TRBD2 | few | TRBJ2-1 | TRBV7-3 | CASSRTSGYYNEQFF | TGTGCCAGCAGCAGAACTAGCGGGTATTACAATGAGCAGTTCTTC
NA | NA | TRBJ2-1 | TRBV23-1 | CASSQCTPGHSFEFF | TGCGCCAGCAGTCAATGTACCCCGGGACATTCTTTTGAGTTCTTC
NA | NA | TRBJ1-3 | TRBV7-2 | CASSLASRGSGNTIYF | TGTGCCAGCAGCTTAGCATCCAGGGGTTCTGGAAACACCATATATTTT
NA | few | TRBJ2-1 | TRBV18 | CASSRSRDNEQFF | TGTGCCAGCTCACGATCCCGGGACAATGAGCAGTTCTTC
TRBD1 | NA | TRBJ2-7 | TRBV5-1 | CASSSAGTGGVPYF | TGCGCCAGCAGCTCGGCCGGGACAGGGGGCGTCCCGTACTTC
NA | NA | TRBJ1-5 | TRBV7-2 | CASKGFSNQPQHF | TGTGCCAGCAAGGGGTTTAGCAATCAGCCCCAGCATTTT
NA | NA | TRBJ1-5 | TRBV5-6 | CASSARGNQPQHF | TGTGCCAGCAGCGCGCGGGGGAATCAGCCCCAGCATTTT
TRBD1 | NA | TRBJ2-7 | TRBV27 | CASTLPSGQGDF | TGTGCCAGCACCCTACCCTCCGGACAGGGGGACTTC
TRBD1 | NA | TRBJ1-5 | TRBV5-1 | CASRQGASVHQPQHF | TGCGCCAGCCGACAGGGGGCGTCAGTCCATCAGCCCCAGCATTTT
TRBD1 | NA | TRBJ1-2 | TRBV15 | CATSRVRDRGGFGYTF | TGTGCCACCAGCAGAGTACGGGACAGGGGAGGGTTTGGCTACACCTTC